This TCR beta chain was identified in a study of T cell responses to AZD1222 COVID-19 vaccine. With respect to this clone: Its specificity is unknown.

Whole-study findings and limits: Donors were chiefly white British, with a greater number of females, and clonal diversity was perhaps underestimated. Spike-specific TCR breadth and depth rose after two AZD1222 doses. Nearly half of spike-specific TCRs reportedly go after variant regions that carry no mutations. Across the whole spike, CD4 TCRs peaked at regions 160-218 and 743-854.

CDR1 and CDR2 from the germline V gene are LGHDT and YNNKEL (reference sequence). The V gene end was trimmed by 0 bases and the J gene end by 4 bases; junction bases not matched to a gene: 6. The CDR3 loop spans 16 amino acids. The repertoire was sequenced with immunoSEQ multiplex PCR; TCRdb's copy has only in-frame clones and lacks some. The sample holds 150,000 to 200,000 clones, about 90% seen once. The source of this sequence is an adult in good health. The chain employs TRBV3-1 (or the pseudogene TRBV3-2) and TRBJ2-7; 10 bases line up with TRBD1. The sequenced sample was peripheral blood, obtained on day 0 of MenACWY control vaccination. CDR3 sequence reads: CASSQDWTGGRYEQYF. For the CDR3, the DNA is TGTGCCAGCAGCCAAGATTGGACAGGGGGACGATACGAGCAGTACTTC.